Here is one TCR beta chain with its context. The antigen this receptor binds is unknown. No much larger clone exists at a distance of one base, and base qualities are not known. One collaborating source in Seattle enrolled patients during active infection and followed them longitudinally through the course of disease. Whole blood was collected in K2EDTA tubes by collaborating institutions according to the institutions' own protocols. Collaborator samples were shipped for TCRbeta analysis as frozen whole blood, isolated PBMCs, or DNA extracted from either sample type. The source of the sample is a study of blood T cell repertoires in COVID-19 (dated by TCRdb to the early 2020s). Regarding the study in general: Collaborator samples came from the United States, Italy and Spain and covered acute and convalescent phases of COVID-19. Subjects who had been exposed to COVID-19, were actively infected with it, or had recovered from it provided the deeply sampled blood TCRbeta repertoires that made up the dataset. The samples were drawn from two sources: the first 160 participants of the ongoing ImmuneRACE study, and 950 to 1,500 subjects contributed by 6 global collaborators. The prospective study material was composed of cDNA or gDNA derived from T cells, B-cell-depleted T cells, or PBMCs. The repertoires were released in a freely available public database meant as a resource for research on the immune response to SARS-CoV-2. The sample metadata nearly always contained a de-identified subject ID, COVID-19 status, age in years and sex. Where available, HLA class I and class II types were taken from metadata supplied by the sample provider and were not determined by assay-based typing. Points the paper makes about the study in general: How much clinical and demographic metadata was included differed by source and by participant, and the metadata was provided uncurated.

TCRbeta CDR3 regions were amplified from genomic DNA using the immunoSEQ Assay, a bias-controlled multiplex PCR. The authors' analysis ran thus. Nucleated cell counts per sample were estimated from amplification of reference gene primers within the assay. Sequence reads were collapsed and filtered to measure the absolute abundance of every unique TCRbeta CDR3 rearrangement. Productive Simpson clonality was computed per sample as the square root of Simpson's diversity index over productive rearrangements. TCRdb obtained this table from immuneACCESS and retained in-frame rearrangements with V and J assigned. These tables miss some clones; where compared with another copy, unresolved V genes account for less than half of the shortfall, and the remainder is unexplained. Clonal size and the V and J genes are those of that table, whereas D and trimming came from the DNA. For this sample the table gives about 360,000 clones, of which approximately 86% were detected only once. The leading ten clones occupy under 8.5% of the sample.

CDR1 is given as MNHEY and CDR2 as SMNVEV, both from the germline V gene (reference sequence). Here V drops 0 bases and J drops 10 bases, and the junction holds 10 bases not matched to any gene. From the cysteine up to the phenylalanine, the CDR3 has a length of 17 residues. Only CDR3 DNA is held: 51 bases, read in frame from base 1. The sequence was obtained from a woman aged 55-69 years with COVID-19, enrolled during active disease. Sequencing used peripheral blood. The V and J genes are TRBV27 and TRBJ2-1; 12 nucleotides in the junction match TRBD2. The DNA is as follows: TGTGCCAGCAGTTTATCTAGTCGGCTGCTAGCGGGGGGGGAGCAGTTCTTC. This translates into CASSLSSRLLAGGEQFF.